This T cell receptor beta chain was captured in a study of blood T cell repertoires in COVID-19 (TCRdb year 2020). Broadly, across the study: Collaborator samples came from the United States, Italy and Spain and covered acute and convalescent phases of COVID-19. The prospective study material was composed of cDNA or gDNA derived from T cells, B-cell-depleted T cells, or PBMCs. The dataset comprised deeply sampled blood TCRbeta repertoires from subjects exposed to, actively infected with, or recovered from COVID-19. The repertoires were released in a freely available public database meant as a resource for research on the immune response to SARS-CoV-2. Samples came from the ongoing ImmuneRACE study (first 160 participants) plus 1,254 subjects from 6 global collaborators. The sample metadata nearly always contained a de-identified subject ID, COVID-19 status, age in years and sex. HLA class I and class II types, where available, came from metadata supplied by the sample provider rather than from assay-based typing. Overall study outcomes, separate from this receptor: Clinical and demographic metadata were provided uncurated, with the amount varying by source and participant.

TCRbeta CDR3 regions were amplified from genomic DNA by means of the immunoSEQ Assay, a bias-controlled multiplex PCR. Processing in the source paper ran as follows. The number of nucleated cells in each sample was estimated from the amplification of reference gene primers within the assay. To quantify the absolute abundance of each unique TCRbeta CDR3 rearrangement, sequence reads were collapsed and filtered. For each sample, productive Simpson clonality was calculated as the square root of Simpson's diversity index over productive rearrangements. TCRdb took this table from immuneACCESS and kept in-frame rearrangements with V and J called. Such tables lack part of the clones; where checked against another copy, unresolved V genes explain under half of the gap, and the rest is unexplained. That table gives V, J and clone size, and the DNA gave D and trimming. This sample lists tens of thousands of clones; 90% to 95% were detected once. More than 4% of the sample goes to the ten largest clones.

At the junction V is shortened by 6 bases and J by 2 bases; bases outside the gene matches: 7. Reading from cysteine to phenylalanine, the CDR3 counts 14 amino acids. Of all the DNA, just the CDR3 is kept, 42 bases in frame from base 1. In the germline V gene, CDR1 corresponds to SGHDT and CDR2 to YYEEEE. Collaborating institutions collected whole blood in K2EDTA tubes following their own protocols. For TCRbeta analysis, collaborators shipped samples as frozen whole blood, isolated PBMCs, or DNA extracted from either of those sample types. This clone was detected once. Its cognate antigen has yet to be identified. Per-base qualities were not stored, and no clone one base away is much larger.

The chain is encoded by TRBV5-6 joined to TRBJ2-7, with 8 central nucleotides matching TRBD2. Sequencing used peripheral blood. The receptor was isolated from a human donor with active COVID-19. The donor label of this sample is uncertain. The CDR3 in this case is CASIISGGTYEQYF. The nucleotide sequence reads as follows: TGTGCCAGCATAATAAGCGGGGGCACCTACGAGCAGTACTTC.